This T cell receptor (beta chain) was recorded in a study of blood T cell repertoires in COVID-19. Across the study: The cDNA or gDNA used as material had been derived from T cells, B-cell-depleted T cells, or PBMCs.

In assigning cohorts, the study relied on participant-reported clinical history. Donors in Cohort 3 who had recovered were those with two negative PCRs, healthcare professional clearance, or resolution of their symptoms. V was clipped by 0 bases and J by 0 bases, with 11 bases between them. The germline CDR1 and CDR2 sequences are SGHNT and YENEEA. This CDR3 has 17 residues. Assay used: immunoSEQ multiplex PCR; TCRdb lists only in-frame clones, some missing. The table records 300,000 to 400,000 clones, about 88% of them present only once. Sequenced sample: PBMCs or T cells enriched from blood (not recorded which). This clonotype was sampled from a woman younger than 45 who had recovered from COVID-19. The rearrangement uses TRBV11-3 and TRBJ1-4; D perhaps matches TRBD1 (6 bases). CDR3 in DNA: TGTGCCAGCAGCTTAGATATGGGGGCTACAACTAATGAAAAACTGTTTTTT. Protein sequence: CASSLDMGATTNEKLFF.